Listed here are 16 T cell receptor beta chains from one sample, sequenced in a study of early stage breast cancer tumors. Repertoires were generated with immunoSEQ multiplex PCR, while TCRdb's copy carries only in-frame clones and drops some. The table shows fewer than 70,000 clones, with approximately 80% occurring only once. Sequencing was done on a sample of blood. The receptors here all came from a person aged 40-50 years with breast cancer.

The chain links TRBV5-1 to TRBJ2-7, with D tentatively TRBD2 (6 bases). Between the trimmed V and J ends, which lost 2 bases and 0 bases, there was a span of 15 bases. The CDR3 covers 16 residues. Germline V gene sequence: CDR1 SGHRS, CDR2 YFSETQ. CDR3 residues: CASSFDPGLSSYEQYF. The CDR3 region has the DNA TGCGCCAGCAGCTTCGATCCGGGACTCAGCTCCTACGAGCAGTACTTC.

The V gene is TRBV27, the J gene TRBJ2-2, with 7 bases fitting TRBD1. This CDR3 has 15 residues. The trim removed 7 bases at V and 1 base at J, leaving 6 bases unmatched. CDR1 is MNHEY and CDR2 is SMNVEV in the germline V gene (reference sequence). CDR3 residues: CASTPGTVNTGELFF. CDR3 nucleotide sequence: TGTGCCAGCACCCCCGGGACAGTGAACACCGGGGAGCTGTTTTTT.

This clone has only one observation. The chain has TRBV7-9 and TRBJ2-5; no firm D call. Germline V gene lookup returns CDR1 SEHNR and CDR2 FQNEAQ (reference sequence). This CDR3 region has 15 residues. Trimming left V 5 bases short and J 2 bases short, with 15 bases between. CDR3 sequence reads: CASSPSNAPQETQYF. As DNA, the CDR3 is TGTGCCAGCAGCCCCTCGAACGCACCACAAGAGACCCAGTACTTC.

As for this clone: A read error may produce the germline difference seen at one junction end. J is TRBJ2-7 and V is TRBV6-1; 11 bases map to TRBD1. The CDR3 loop spans 15 amino acids. Germline-derived CDR1 and CDR2 are MNHNS and SASEGT. The CDR3 DNA is TGTGCCAGCACTGAAGCCGGGACAGGGGGCTACGAGCAGTACTTC. Translating gives CASTEAGTGGYEQYF.

The chain combines TRBV10-2 with TRBJ2-4; 9 bases map to TRBD1. Unmatched junction bases numbered 5, after V lost 4 bases and J lost 4 bases. This CDR3 has 15 residues. Looked up from germline, CDR1 is WSHSY and CDR2 is SAAADI. CDR3 sequence (DNA): TGCGCCAGCAGTGGACAGGGGGGAGTGAAAAACATTCAGTACTTC. This encodes CASSGQGGVKNIQYF.

The chain recombines TRBV7-9 with TRBJ2-1; 8 bases are a match to TRBD1. Germline CDR1 reads SEHNR; CDR2 reads FQNEAQ (reference sequence). The CDR3 has 15 residues. V was clipped by 5 bases and J by 5 bases; unmatched bases: 8. The CDR3 sequence is CASSPPGTGNNEQFF. The CDR3 DNA sequence: TGTGCCAGCAGCCCCCCTGGGACAGGAAACAATGAGCAGTTCTTC. Drawing the rest from reference TRBV7-9 and TRBJ2-1, the complete variable domain is DTGVSQNPRHKITKRGQNVTFRCDPISEHNRLYWYRQTLGQGPEFLTYFQNEAQLEKSRLLSDRFSAERPKGSFSTLEIQRTEQGDSAMYLCASSPPGTGNNEQFFGPGTRLTVL.

The V gene is TRBV28, the J gene TRBJ1-5, with D perhaps TRBD1 (6 bases). The CDR3 is 15 residues long. Germline V lookup: CDR1 MDHEN, CDR2 SYDVKM. V gave up 6 bases and J gave up 3 bases, with 15 bases separating them. The CDR3 bases are TGTGCCAGCAGCCTTCCCGGACAGAACAATCAGCCCCAGCATTTT. Its translation is CASSLPGQNNQPQHF. The full variable domain, with the rest looked up from reference TRBV28 and TRBJ1-5, is DVKVTQSSRYLVKRTGEKVFLECVQDMDHENMFWYRQDPGLGLRLIYFSYDVKMKEKGDIPEGYSVSREKKERFSLILESASTNQTSMYLCASSLPGQNNQPQHFGDGTRLSIL.

This sequence joins TRBV28 and TRBJ1-5; 8 nucleotides line up with TRBD1. The germline CDR1 and CDR2 sequences are MDHEN and SYDVKM. The CDR3 is 14 residues long. Unmatched junction bases numbered 5, after V lost 4 bases and J lost 6 bases. This CDR3 reads CASSSGGEGQPQHF. The CDR3 DNA reads TGTGCCAGCAGTTCAGGGGGCGAGGGTCAGCCCCAGCATTTT.

The chain couples TRBV13 to TRBJ1-2; D possibly corresponds to TRBD1 (6 bases). The CDR3 has 15 residues. The V gene's germline CDR1 is PRHDT and CDR2 FYEKMQ (reference sequence). Trimming left V 5 bases short and J 1 base short, with 14 bases between. CDR3 loop: CASSRRTAYNYGYTF. The DNA for the CDR3 is TGTGCCAGCAGCCGGCGGACAGCTTATAACTATGGCTACACCTTC.

The chain carries TRBV18 and TRBJ1-1; D is undetermined. Germline V gene data show CDR1 as KGHSH and CDR2 as LQKENI. The V end was cut by 0 bases, the J end by 5 bases, with 13 bases between. The CDR3 covers 15 residues. The CDR3 loop reads CASSPPGNSRTEAFF. The CDR3 bases are TGTGCCAGCTCACCACCGGGGAATTCTCGGACTGAAGCTTTCTTT.

This clone was observed a few times. DNA of the CDR3: TGCGCCAGCAGCTTGGGCTCGGTTGGAGAGACCCAGTACTTC. Amino acids: CASSLGSVGETQYF. The chain joins TRBV5-1 to TRBJ2-5; D gene uncertain. In germline, CDR1 is SGHRS, CDR2 YFSETQ. The ends were cut back, 0 bases at V and 4 bases at J, with 10 bases in the middle. This CDR3 comprises 14 residues.

V and J are TRBV7-3 and TRBJ2-7, with 12 bases that match TRBD1. The V gene's germline CDR1 is SGHTA and CDR2 FQGTGA. Germline trimming cut 5 bases from V and 0 bases from J; bases unmatched to any gene: 8. The CDR3 totals 17 residues. The CDR3 sequence: CASSAGTGGTSSYEQYF. CDR3 bases: TGTGCCAGCAGCGCTGGGACAGGGGGCACGAGCTCCTACGAGCAGTACTTC.

The chain is built from TRBV16 and TRBJ1-3; 9 bases are a match to TRBD1. The CDR3 has 15 residues. Looked up from germline, CDR1 is KGHSY and CDR2 is FQNENV. V dropped 4 bases and J dropped 1; count of bases not matched to a gene: 2. The CDR3: CASSPGQGSGNTIYF. The CDR3 nucleotides are TGTGCCAGCAGCCCCGGACAGGGGTCTGGAAACACCATATATTTT.

The chain employs TRBV28 and TRBJ1-1, with a possible D match to TRBD1 (6 bases). Trimming shortened V by 3 bases and J by 0 bases, and 11 bases separated the two germline ends. CDR1 is MDHEN and CDR2 is SYDVKM in the germline V gene. This CDR3 region has 15 residues. Here the CDR3 reads CASSFGDILNTEAFF. The CDR3 DNA is TGTGCCAGCAGTTTCGGGGACATCCTGAACACTGAAGCTTTCTTT. Using reference TRBV28 and TRBJ1-1 for the parts outside the CDR3, the full variable domain is DVKVTQSSRYLVKRTGEKVFLECVQDMDHENMFWYRQDPGLGLRLIYFSYDVKMKEKGDIPEGYSVSREKKERFSLILESASTNQTSMYLCASSFGDILNTEAFFGQGTRLTVV.

The chain has TRBV5-8 and TRBJ1-5; 9 bases are a match to TRBD1. Trimming took 0 bases from V and 1 from J; bases not matched to a gene: 8. This CDR3 has 18 residues. Germline V gene lookup returns CDR1 SGHTS and CDR2 YDEGEE. Written as DNA, the CDR3 is TGTGCCAGCAGCTTGGGGACAGGGGCCCCGAGGAGCAATCAGCCCCAGCATTTT. This gives the protein CASSLGTGAPRSNQPQHF.

This clone was seen just once. The chain is built from TRBV5-1 and TRBJ2-3; D remains ambiguous. Germline V CDR1 and CDR2: SGHRS, YFSETQ. V was cut by 5 bases and J by 6 bases, with 7 bases left in between. The length of the CDR3 is 11 residues. CDR3 amino acids: CASSVGDTQYF. CDR3 coding DNA: TGCGCCAGCAGTGTGGGGGATACGCAGTATTTT.